This T cell receptor (beta chain) originates from a study of T cell changes during pregnancy in multiple sclerosis (dated by TCRdb to between 2017 and 2020). Study-level background: The study looked at changes in the T cell repertoire across pregnancy in women with multiple sclerosis.

On this clone itself: There is no known antigen for this receptor. No qualities accompany the bases; no much larger clone lies one base away.

Trimming leaves V shorter by 0 bases and J shorter by 1 base, with the junction holding 5 bases beyond the gene matches. Counted from cysteine to phenylalanine, this CDR3 has 16 amino acids. Only the CDR3 portion is preserved as DNA: 48 bases, with reading frame beginning at the first base. Per the germline V gene, SGHRS is the CDR1 and YFSETQ is the CDR2. The library relied on the immunoSEQ multiplex PCR assay. This immuneACCESS table, as held by TCRdb, lists in-frame sequences with V and J called but not all clones. Of the missing ones, under half trace to an unresolved V gene in checked studies; the others have no known cause. For this sample the table gives 41,000 or so clones, of which roughly nine tenths were detected only once. The ten largest account for under 0.8% of the sample.

The chain was built from TRBV5-1 and TRBJ2-3, with TRBD2 matching 7 junction bases. This specimen consisted of CD4+ T cells from peripheral blood mononuclear cells, obtained in the first trimester of pregnancy. The clonotype comes from a female donor with multiple sclerosis, enrolled in a pregnancy study. The CDR3 here reads CASSLAWDYGTDTQYF. The sequenced DNA: TGCGCCAGCAGCTTGGCATGGGACTACGGCACAGATACGCAGTATTTT.